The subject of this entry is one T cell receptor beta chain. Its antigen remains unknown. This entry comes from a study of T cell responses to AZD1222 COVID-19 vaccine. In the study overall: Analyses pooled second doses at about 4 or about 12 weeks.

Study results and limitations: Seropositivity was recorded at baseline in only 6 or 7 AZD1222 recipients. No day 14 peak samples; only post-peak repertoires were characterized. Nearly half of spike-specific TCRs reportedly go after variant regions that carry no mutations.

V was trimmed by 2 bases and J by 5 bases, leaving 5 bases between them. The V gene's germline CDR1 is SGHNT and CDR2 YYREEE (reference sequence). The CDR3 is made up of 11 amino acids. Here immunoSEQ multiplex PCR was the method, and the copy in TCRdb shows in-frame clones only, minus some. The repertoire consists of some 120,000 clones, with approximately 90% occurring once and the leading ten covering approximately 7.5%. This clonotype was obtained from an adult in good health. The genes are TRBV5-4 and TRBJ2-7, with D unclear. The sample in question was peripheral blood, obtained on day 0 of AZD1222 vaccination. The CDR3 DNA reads TGTGCCAGCAGCTTTGGGGACGAGCAGTACTTC. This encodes CASSFGDEQYF. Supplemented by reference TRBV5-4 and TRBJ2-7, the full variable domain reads ETGVTQSPTHLIKTRGQQVTLRCSSQSGHNTVSWYQQALGQGPQFIFQYYREEENGRGNFPPRFSGLQFPNYSSELNVNALELDDSALYLCASSFGDEQYFGPGTRLTVT.